This T cell receptor beta chain came from a study of T-cell reconstitution after alpha-beta-depleted transplantation in children. The study, taken as a whole, reports: One year post-transplant, T-cell counts and diversity were largely derived from T cells produced anew.

This clonotype was observed at least ten times. The antigen remains undetermined. Using unique molecular identifiers, the investigators prepared the TCRbeta library. A single record per CDR3 protein comes from TCRdb applying MiXCR to the PCR reads. The profile shows around 440,000 distinct CDR3 sequences, roughly a tenth of them singletons. The length of the CDR3 is 17 residues. V lost 5 bases to trimming and J lost 0 bases; unmatched junction nucleotides: 5. Germline CDR1 reads SGHTA; CDR2 reads FQGNSA. J is TRBJ2-2 and V is TRBV7-2; 11 bases align to TRBD2. The TCR originated in a child aged 2-15 years with inherited bone marrow failure, due to receive a stem cell transplant. The input for sequencing was PBMCs, taken before TCRalphabeta/CD19-depleted stem cell transplant. The CDR3 DNA follows: TGTGCCAGCAGCCGGGGACTAGCGGAAACGAACACCGGGGAGCTGTTTTTT. It translates to CASSRGLAETNTGELFF.